What follows are 22 T cell receptor beta chains derived from one specimen sequenced in a study of shared clonotypes between healthy human individuals (dated by TCRdb to 2020 to 2022). The library was produced with the immunoSEQ multiplex PCR assay. TCRdb limited this immuneACCESS table to in-frame rearrangements with V and J called. A share of clones is missing; checked studies link under half to unresolved V genes, and the rest is unexplained. This sample comprises 2 million to 2.5 million clones, 85% to 95% of them detected only once. The ten top clones hold about 1.1% of the sample. CD8 naive samples were CD45RO-negative cells positively selected for CCR7, giving a CD45RA+CCR7+ population that excluded TemRA cells. Sequenced material: naive CD8+ T cells sorted from blood. The intended sense of this specimen's cell subset or site label: CD45RA+CCR7+. The receptors derive from a man younger than 35 in good health.

V gene TRBV6-5 combines with J gene TRBJ2-2, with TRBD1 matching over 7 bases. This CDR3 is 16 amino acids long. The J segment lost 4 bases and the V segment lost 4 bases, leaving 9 bases of the junction unmatched. CDR1 MNHEY and CDR2 SVGAGI come from the germline V gene. The CDR3 sequence is CASSLQGLEGTGELFF. The DNA of the CDR3 is TGTGCCAGCAGTTTACAGGGGCTTGAGGGCACCGGGGAGCTGTTTTTT.

A word on this clone: Within the sample, other DNA sequences also encode this same CDR3. V is TRBV27 and J is TRBJ2-7, with D perhaps TRBD1 or TRBD2 (5 bases each). The V end lost 5 bases, the J end lost 2 bases, and 7 bases lay between the germline ends. The CDR3 consists of 12 residues. CDR1 and CDR2 (germline): MNHEY, SMNVEV (reference sequence). The DNA for the CDR3 is TGTGCCAGCAGTCCGGGGCCCTACGAGCAGTACTTC. It specifies CASSPGPYEQYF.

The V and J genes are TRBV18 and TRBJ2-3, with a tentative D call TRBD1 (5 bases). Trimming took 5 bases from V and 7 from J, leaving 13 bases between them. This CDR3 has 13 amino acids. Germline V gene sequence: CDR1 KGHSH, CDR2 LQKENI. CDR3 nucleotides: TGTGCCAGCTCAACACGACAGCCTCATACGCAGTATTTT. Its translation is CASSTRQPHTQYF.

The chain joins TRBV7-2 to TRBJ2-7; D remains ambiguous. V was shortened by 2 bases and J by 2 bases, with 7 bases between the two germline ends. The CDR3 runs 13 residues. Germline lookup yields CDR1 SGHTA and CDR2 FQGNSA. Written as DNA, the CDR3 is TGTGCCAGCAGCTTACGGTCCCCCTACGAGCAGTACTTC. This codes for CASSLRSPYEQYF.

The chain recombines TRBV29-1 with TRBJ1-2, with 7 nucleotides matching TRBD1. Per the germline V gene, CDR1 is SQVTM and CDR2 is ANQGSEA. This CDR3 is 16 amino acids long. Unmatched junction bases numbered 9, after V lost 2 bases and J lost 0 bases. The CDR3: CSVESWGQTANYGYTF. CDR3 DNA: TGCAGCGTTGAATCCTGGGGACAGACCGCTAACTATGGCTACACCTTC.

V usage is TRBV5-4 and J usage is TRBJ1-1; TRBD1 might be the D (6 bases). Trimming left V 6 bases short and J 5 bases short, with 20 bases between. Looked up from germline, CDR1 is SGHNT and CDR2 is YYREEE (reference sequence). The CDR3 covers 15 residues. The CDR3 loop is CASTVSPTGGTEAFF. In DNA form, the CDR3 reads TGTGCCAGCACCGTCTCCCCGACAGGTGGAACTGAAGCTTTCTTT. The whole variable domain, filled in from reference TRBV5-4 and TRBJ1-1, reads ETGVTQSPTHLIKTRGQQVTLRCSSQSGHNTVSWYQQALGQGPQFIFQYYREEENGRGNFPPRFSGLQFPNYSSELNVNALELDDSALYLCASTVSPTGGTEAFFGQGTRLTVV.

This clone was detected a few times. This chain links TRBV30 with TRBJ1-4; D uncertain. The CDR3 spans 12 residues. Germline V gene lookup returns CDR1 GTSNPN and CDR2 SVGIG (reference sequence). V lost 5 bases and J lost 4, with 8 bases in between. DNA of the CDR3: TGTGCCTGGGGACGGGGTAATGAAAAACTGTTTTTT. This gives the protein CAWGRGNEKLFF. The variable domain in full, completed from reference TRBV30 and TRBJ1-4, reads SQTIHQWPATLVQPVGSPLSLECTVEGTSNPNLYWYRQAAGRGLQLLFYSVGIGQISSEVPQNLSASRPQDRQFILSSKKLLLSDSGFYLCAWGRGNEKLFFGSGTQLSVL.

The J gene is TRBJ1-1, the V gene TRBV9; the D gene is possibly TRBD1 (6 bases). The CDR3 sequence is 15 residues long. Germline V lookup: CDR1 SGDLS, CDR2 YYNGEE. Trimming shortened V by 4 bases and J by 2 bases, and 15 bases separated the two germline ends. The DNA of the CDR3 is TGTGCCAGCAGCCCCACAGGGATGGATAACACTGAAGCTTTCTTT. This translates into CASSPTGMDNTEAFF.

The CDR3 loop is CASSFSGGTGGGEQYF. CDR3 in DNA: TGTGCCAGCAGTTTCAGCGGGGGGACAGGGGGCGGCGAGCAGTACTTC. V is TRBV28 and J is TRBJ2-7; 12 positions match TRBD1. CDR1 and CDR2 from the germline V gene are MDHEN and SYDVKM. The CDR3 contains 16 residues. Trimming took 3 bases from V and 6 from J; bases not matched to a gene: 9.

The chain employs TRBV5-5 and TRBJ2-7; D remains unclear. The CDR3 is made up of 13 amino acids. CDR1 SGHKS and CDR2 YYEKEE come from the germline V gene (reference sequence). Trimming pared 1 base from V and 3 bases from J, leaving 8 bases between. In DNA form, the CDR3 reads TGTGCCAGCAGCTTGAGCACTTACTACGAGCAGTACTTC. It specifies CASSLSTYYEQYF.

The gene calls are TRBV4-1 and TRBJ2-7; 7 positions agree with TRBD1. There are 14 residues in the CDR3. Germline values: CDR1 MGHRA, CDR2 YSYEKL. Trimming took 3 bases from V and 3 from J; bases not matched to a gene: 5. The CDR3 nucleotides are TGCGCCAGCAGCCAGGACGACAGGGTCTACGAGCAGTACTTC. Residues: CASSQDDRVYEQYF.

The chain carries TRBV4-3 and TRBJ2-7, with a weak D call TRBD1 (5 bases). V gave up 1 base and J gave up 3 bases, with 10 bases separating them. The germline CDR1 and CDR2 sequences are LGHNA and YSLEER. The CDR3 runs to 14 residues. The CDR3 DNA sequence: TGCGCCAGCAGCCAAGGGCAGGGCTACTACGAGCAGTACTTC. It translates to CASSQGQGYYEQYF.

Of note for this clone: Other DNA sequences from this sample encode an identical CDR3 as well. This rearrangement joins TRBV30 to TRBJ2-7; the match to TRBD2 covers 7 bases. This CDR3 comprises 13 residues. The germline gives CDR1 GTSNPN, CDR2 SVGIG (reference sequence). V lost 2 bases and J lost 2; bases outside the gene matches: 3. The CDR3 region has the DNA TGTGCCTGGAGTCTGGCGGGAGCCTACGAGCAGTACTTC. Protein: CAWSLAGAYEQYF.

CDR3 in amino acids: CASSPDRDLNEQYF. Here the CDR3 DNA reads TGTGCCAGCAGTCCCGACAGGGATCTCAACGAGCAGTACTTC. This chain joins TRBV2 and TRBJ2-7; 7 bases are shared with TRBD1. The J segment lost 5 bases and the V segment lost 5 bases, leaving 9 bases of the junction unmatched. CDR1 and CDR2 (germline): SNHLY, FYNNEI. The CDR3 contains 14 residues.

The chain links TRBV6-1 to TRBJ2-4; D uncertain. The length of the CDR3 is 12 residues. The V and J ends lost 6 bases and 7 bases respectively, with 10 bases between them. Looked up from germline, CDR1 is MNHNS and CDR2 is SASEGT. The CDR3 reads CASSPTENIQYF. As DNA, the CDR3 is TGTGCCAGCAGCCCAACGGAGAACATTCAGTACTTC.

This chain links TRBV4-3 with TRBJ2-3; no definite D call. CDR3 length: 16 residues. Germline CDR1 reads LGHNA; CDR2 reads YSLEER. Trimming left V 1 base short and J 2 bases short, with 13 bases between. Here the CDR3 DNA reads TGCGCCAGCAGCCAAGTCCGAGACTCTTACACAGATACGCAGTATTTT. The encoded protein is CASSQVRDSYTDTQYF.

This chain links TRBV15 with TRBJ2-7; 7 nucleotides agree with TRBD2. Germline values: CDR1 LNHNV, CDR2 YYDKDF (reference sequence). The CDR3 covers 14 residues. V was clipped by 0 bases and J by 4 bases; unmatched bases: 3. CDR3 sequence: CATSREGGIYEQYF. The CDR3, as DNA: TGTGCCACCAGCAGAGAGGGGGGGATTTACGAGCAGTACTTC.

This chain uses TRBV4-1 with TRBJ2-3, with D unclear. Germline values: CDR1 MGHRA, CDR2 YSYEKL. Trimming stripped 1 base from V and 6 bases from J, with 11 bases between. The CDR3 has 14 residues. CDR3 amino acids: CASSQVGSPDTQYF. Written as DNA, the CDR3 is TGCGCCAGCAGCCAAGTGGGGTCCCCGGATACGCAGTATTTT.

The chain employs TRBV12-5 and TRBJ1-1; TRBD1 matches 9 bases. Germline CDR1 is LGHNT and CDR2 is FRNRAP. CDR3 length: 12 amino acids. V gave up 6 bases and J gave up 6 bases; unmatched junction bases: 2. CDR3 loop: CASGRDRAEAFF. In DNA, the CDR3 is TGTGCTAGTGGCCGGGACAGGGCTGAAGCTTTCTTT.

The chain uses TRBV30 and TRBJ2-2, with 7 bases that match TRBD1. The germline V gene encodes CDR1 GTSNPN and CDR2 SVGIG (reference sequence). V lost 3 bases to trimming and J lost 4 bases; unmatched junction nucleotides: 2. This CDR3 has 13 residues. The CDR3 region has the DNA TGTGCCTGGAGCAAGGGGGCCACCGGGGAGCTGTTTTTT. It translates to CAWSKGATGELFF.

This clone was recorded only once. The rearrangement links TRBV11-2 to TRBJ1-3; D is ambiguous. The V and J ends lost 1 base and 1 base respectively, with 11 bases between them. The CDR3 covers 16 residues. Germline V lookup: CDR1 SGHAT, CDR2 FQNNGV. This CDR3 reads CASSLVIGLSGNTIYF. The DNA for the CDR3 is TGTGCCAGCAGCTTAGTAATAGGTCTTTCTGGAAACACCATATATTTT. The full variable domain, completed using reference TRBV11-2 and TRBJ1-3, is EAGVAQSPRYKIIEKRQSVAFWCNPISGHATLYWYQQILGQGPKLLIQFQNNGVVDDSQLPKDRFSAERLKGVDSTLKIQPAKLEDSAVYLCASSLVIGLSGNTIYFGEGSWLTVV.

The chain combines TRBV18 with TRBJ1-5, with D unresolved. The CDR3 runs 13 residues. V was pared by 5 bases and J by 7 bases, with 12 bases between. Per germline, CDR1 KGHSH and CDR2 LQKENI. The CDR3 sequence is CASSNSRGQPQHF. CDR3 coding DNA: TGTGCCAGCTCAAATAGCAGAGGGCAGCCCCAGCATTTT.